The rows below give T cell receptor beta chains drawn from one sample of a study of T cells in Graves' hyperthyroidism and ophthalmopathy. MiXCR, run by TCRdb on the multiplex PCR reads, gives a single entry per CDR3 protein. Seen here are more than 300,000 distinct CDR3 sequences, approximately 18% observed once, and the top ten hold less than 45%. The sequencing sample was made of blood. These receptors came from a man aged 18 to 30 with Graves' ophthalmopathy. CDR3s include the opening cysteine and the closing phenylalanine or tryptophan. The D gene is left open where the match is weak. Part of the rows lack a size; the others show once, few, many or a class for expanded clones.

d_call clone_size j_call cdr3_length v_call cdr3_aa cdr3_nt
TRBD1 . TRBJ2-1 16 TRBV9 CASSPQGQSGDSEQFF TGTGCCAGCAGCCCCCAGGGACAGTCTGGCGACAGTGAGCAGTTCTTC
. . TRBJ2-2 14 TRBV5-1 CASKWGEGTGELFF TGCGCCAGCAAATGGGGGGAAGGCACCGGGGAGCTGTTTTTT
TRBD2 . TRBJ2-3 17 TRBV11-2 CASSQAPKAGGLLGQYF TGCGCCAGCAGCCAAGCTCCGAAGGCGGGGGGGCTCCTCGGGCAGTATTTT
. . TRBJ2-7 14 TRBV2 CASRGRGAYYEQYF TGTGCCAGCAGGGGGCGGGGTGCATACTACGAGCAGTACTTC
TRBD1 many TRBJ2-4 20 TRBV7-9 CASSFQLRDSDFLAKNIQYF TGTGCCAGCAGCTTCCAACTACGGGACAGCGACTTTCTGGCCAAAAACATTCAGTACTTC
TRBD1 many TRBJ2-1 15 TRBV7-9 CASSYPGQGANEQFF TGTGCCAGCAGTTACCCGGGACAGGGGGCCAATGAGCAGTTCTTC
. few TRBJ2-3 16 TRBV4-1 CASSQPYIRNTDTQYF TGCGCCAGCAGCCAACCCTACATACGAAACACAGATACGCAGTATTTT
. . TRBJ1-5 13 TRBV4-1 CASSQVVNQPQHF TGCGCCAGCAGCCAAGTTGTAAATCAGCCCCAGCATTTT
TRBD2 many TRBJ2-7 16 TRBV5-1 CASSLGALTSGGEQYF TGCGCCAGCAGCTTGGGGGCCCTGACTAGCGGAGGCGAGCAGTACTTC
. . TRBJ2-4 13 TRBV6-1 CASSSGSGYIQYF TGTGCCAGCAGTTCGGGCAGCGGGTACATTCAGTACTTC
TRBD2 many TRBJ2-7 14 TRBV27 CASSLTSGGNEQYF TGTGCCAGCAGTCTCACGTCCGGGGGGAACGAGCAGTACTTC
TRBD2 . TRBJ2-1 15 TRBV18 CASSPPSGGGNEQFF TGTGCCAGCTCACCCCCCAGCGGGGGAGGCAATGAGCAGTTCTTC
. many TRBJ2-5 11 TRBV20-1 CSGTRQETQYF TGCAGCGGGACGCGGCAAGAGACCCAGTACTTC
TRBD1 many TRBJ2-7 14 TRBV18 CASSQGTGAYEQYF TGTGCCAGCTCGCAAGGGACAGGGGCTTACGAGCAGTACTTC
. . TRBJ2-7 11 TRBV20-1 CSVASSYEQYF TGCAGTGTGGCGAGCTCCTACGAGCAGTACTTC
. many TRBJ2-7 13 TRBV7-7 CASSPISGGEQYF TGTGCCAGCAGTCCAATCTCAGGTGGGGAGCAGTACTTC
. few TRBJ2-1 16 TRBV4-1 CASSQPGTVSYNEQFF TGCGCCAGCAGCCAACCCGGGACGGTTTCCTACAATGAGCAGTTCTTC
. few TRBJ2-7 17 TRBV6-5 CASSYSITGRALYEQYF TGTGCCAGCAGTTACTCGATTACGGGCAGGGCCCTCTACGAGCAGTACTTC
. . TRBJ2-3 15 TRBV18 CASSPRGGAEDTQYF TGTGCCAGCTCACCACGGGGGGGGGCCGAAGATACGCAGTATTTT
. many TRBJ2-5 11 TRBV2 CASRGWETQYF TGTGCCAGCAGGGGATGGGAGACCCAGTACTTC
TRBD2 many TRBJ2-5 19 TRBV27 CASIPRQRGVPMDQETQYF TGTGCCAGCATACCCCGCCAGCGGGGGGTACCAATGGACCAAGAGACCCAGTACTTC
. few TRBJ2-7 14 TRBV19 CASSPDGSSYEQYF TGTGCCAGTAGCCCGGACGGGAGCTCCTACGAGCAGTACTTC
. . TRBJ2-3 15 TRBV6-1 CASRGGQGRTDTQYF TGTGCCAGCAGAGGCGGGCAGGGACGCACAGATACGCAGTATTTT
. . TRBJ1-3 14 TRBV24-1 CVTSDTASGNTIYF TGTGTCACCAGTGACACCGCCTCTGGAAACACCATATATTTT
TRBD1 . TRBJ1-5 18 TRBV19 CASSARDPGQGVEQPQHF TGTGCCAGTAGTGCAAGGGACCCGGGACAGGGGGTAGAGCAGCCCCAGCATTTT
TRBD1 . TRBJ1-2 13 TRBV7-9 CASSGQDSYGYTF TGTGCCAGCAGCGGACAGGACTCGTATGGCTACACCTTC